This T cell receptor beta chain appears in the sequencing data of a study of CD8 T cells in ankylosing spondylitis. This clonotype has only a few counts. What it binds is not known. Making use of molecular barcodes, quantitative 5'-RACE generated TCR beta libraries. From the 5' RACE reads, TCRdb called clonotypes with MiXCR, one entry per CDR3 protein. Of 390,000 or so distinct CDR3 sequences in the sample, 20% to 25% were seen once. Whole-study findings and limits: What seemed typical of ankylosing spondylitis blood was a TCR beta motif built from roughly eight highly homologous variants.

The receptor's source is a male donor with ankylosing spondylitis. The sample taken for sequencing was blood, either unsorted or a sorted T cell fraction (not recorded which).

The chain's CDR3 is CSARPPSGRASEQYF. CDR3 DNA: TGCAGTGCTAGACCCCCTAGCGGGAGGGCCTCCGAGCAGTACTTC. The gene calls are TRBV20-1 and TRBJ2-7; TRBD2 agrees at 12 bases. With V trimmed by 2 bases and J by 6 bases, 8 bases remained unmatched. The CDR3 extends over 15 amino acids. Germline V gene data show CDR1 as DFQATT and CDR2 as SNEGSKA (reference sequence).